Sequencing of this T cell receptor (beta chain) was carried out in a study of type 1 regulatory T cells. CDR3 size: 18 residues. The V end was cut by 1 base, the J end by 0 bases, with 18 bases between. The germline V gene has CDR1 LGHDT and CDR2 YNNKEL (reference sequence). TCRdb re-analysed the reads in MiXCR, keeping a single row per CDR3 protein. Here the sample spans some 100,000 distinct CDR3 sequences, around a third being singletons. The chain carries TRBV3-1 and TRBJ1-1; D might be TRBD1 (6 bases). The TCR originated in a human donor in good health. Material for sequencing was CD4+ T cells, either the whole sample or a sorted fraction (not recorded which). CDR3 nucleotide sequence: TGTGCCAGCAGCCAAGCGAGAGTAGGGGGGAACTTGAACACTGAAGCTTTCTTT. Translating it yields CASSQARVGGNLNTEAFF.